A selection of T cell receptor beta chains follows, all from one sample in a study of blood T cells in healthy people across ages. TCRdb re-called the 5' RACE reads with MiXCR, one entry per CDR3 protein. This sample has about 1.4 million distinct CDR3 sequences, with approximately 63% found just once. The specimen sequenced was blood. The source is a man younger than 35 in good health. Both conserved end residues are part of each CDR3. D genes are given only for firm matches. The size of a clone is reported for some rows only, either as once, few or many, or as a class for expanded clones.

D gene	V gene	CDR3 length	clone size	J gene	CDR3 DNA	CDR3 protein
NA	TRBV12-3/TRBV12-4	20	NA	TRBJ2-7	TGTGCCAGCAGTTTAGATCCGTTCTCAGGCGGGGAGACAGGGCCCTACGAGCAGTACTTC	CASSLDPFSGGETGPYEQYF
TRBD1	TRBV4-2	16	few	TRBJ2-7	TGTGCCAGCAGCTCGTATACGACAGGGGGCTCCTACGAGCAGTACTTC	CASSSYTTGGSYEQYF
NA	TRBV5-5	14	NA	TRBJ1-4	TGTGCCAGCAGCTATATAACCTCGGGTGAAAAACTGTTTTTT	CASSYITSGEKLFF
NA	TRBV7-8	15	NA	TRBJ1-6	TGTGCCAGCAGCTTTCCGCGCTCCTATAATTCACCCCTCCACTTT	CASSFPRSYNSPLHF
NA	TRBV10-2	14	once	TRBJ2-5	TGCGCCAGCAGAGACCCCGGACGCGAGGAGACCCAGTACTTC	CASRDPGREETQYF
NA	TRBV5-1	14	NA	TRBJ2-7	TGCGCCAGCAGCTCCGGGGACACAACCTACGAGCAGTACTTC	CASSSGDTTYEQYF
NA	TRBV20-1	11	NA	TRBJ2-5	TGCAGTGCTAGAGCCCGGGAGACCCAGTACTTC	CSARARETQYF
NA	TRBV6-6	11	few	TRBJ1-2	TGTGCCAGCAGTGCGGACAGTGGCTACACCTTC	CASSADSGYTF
NA	TRBV27	14	NA	TRBJ2-5	TGTGCCAGCAGTCGGACCCCGACTCAAGAGACCCAGTACTTC	CASSRTPTQETQYF
NA	TRBV7-9	12	NA	TRBJ2-3	TGTGCCAGCAGCGGCCGATCAGATACGCAGTATTTT	CASSGRSDTQYF
NA	TRBV11-2	14	NA	TRBJ2-5	TGTGCCAGCAGCTTAGCCGCAGGGGCAGAGACCCAGTACTTC	CASSLAAGAETQYF
TRBD2	TRBV19	16	NA	TRBJ2-7	TGTGCCAGTAGTCGCCTGAGCGGGGGACGAAGGGACGAGCAGTACTTC	CASSRLSGGRRDEQYF
NA	TRBV4-1	16	NA	TRBJ2-6	TGCGCCAGCAGACCCGGGTATGGCTCTGGGGCCAACGTCCTGACTTTC	CASRPGYGSGANVLTF
TRBD2	TRBV5-1	14	few	TRBJ2-1	TGCGCCAGCAGCCCGACTAGCGGGAGCAATGAGCAGTTCTTC	CASSPTSGSNEQFF
NA	TRBV7-9	12	NA	TRBJ1-2	TGTGCCAGCAGCTCGCCAGGGTGGGGCTACACCTTC	CASSSPGWGYTF
TRBD1	TRBV20-1	13	NA	TRBJ1-5	TGCAGTGCCGGACAGGGTGAAAAGAGGCCCCAGCATTTT	CSAGQGEKRPQHF
TRBD2	TRBV13	16	NA	TRBJ2-4	TGTGCCAGCAGCCCGCCGGGACTAGTGGGCAAAAACATTCAGTACTTC	CASSPPGLVGKNIQYF
NA	TRBV16	15	NA	TRBJ1-1	TGTGCCAGCAGCCAAGCCCGCATCATGAACACTGAAGCTTTCTTT	CASSQARIMNTEAFF
TRBD2	TRBV7-9	15	NA	TRBJ2-3	TGTGCCAGCAGTCCCTTCCGGACTAGTCGGGATACGCAGTATTTT	CASSPFRTSRDTQYF
NA	TRBV5-1	13	NA	TRBJ2-1	TGCGCCACCTCCTCTAGCAGATACAATGAGCAGTTCTTC	CATSSSRYNEQFF
TRBD2	TRBV20-1	18	NA	TRBJ2-1	TGCAGTGCTAGTCCGGGACTAGCCCCAGAGGTCTCCTACAATGAGCAGTTCTTC	CSASPGLAPEVSYNEQFF
TRBD1	TRBV6-5	13	NA	TRBJ1-6	TGTGCCAGTTCCGGACAGGAAAATTCACCCCTCCACTTT	CASSGQENSPLHF